This TCR beta chain originates from a study of T cell clonality in common variable immunodeficiency. Produced via immunoSEQ multiplex PCR; TCRdb's table is partial and in-frame only. The counts give approximately 81,000 clones, none of them seen only once; approximately 0.81% is held by the top ten. This clone was counted at least ten times. No antigen is known for it. The CDR3 goes on 3 residues after the read ends, and that part is filled in from the germline J gene. Donors gave about 5 to 8.5 ml heparinized peripheral whole blood. Study results and limitations: CVID subjects showed higher TCRbeta clonality than healthy controls.

CDR1 is DFQATT, CDR2 SNEGSKA, per germline (reference sequence). The CDR3 covers 13 residues. The V end lost 4 bases, the J end lost 1 base, and 11 bases lay between the germline ends. The TCR sequence derives from a person between 18 and 75 years old in good health. Sequencing used peripheral blood mononuclear cells. The genes are TRBV20-1 and TRBJ2-7; D remains unclear. The CDR3 sequence is CSAKSVLSYEQYF. The CDR3 DNA, read in part, is TGCAGTGCTAAGAGCGTTCTATCCTACGAG.